This passage covers 4 T cell receptor beta chains from one sample sequenced in a study of T-cell reconstitution after alpha-beta-depleted transplantation in children. Library preparation (for TCRbeta) was performed with unique molecular identifiers. Using its own MiXCR run on the PCR reads, TCRdb lists one record per CDR3 protein. Here the sample spans about 350,000 distinct CDR3 sequences, 13% being singletons. Sequenced here: PBMCs, sampled from the stem cell graft. These receptors were obtained from a human donor who donated a stem cell graft to a child with Fanconi anemia.

The gene calls are TRBV3-1 and TRBJ1-2, with D tentatively TRBD1 (5 bases). In germline, CDR1 is LGHDT, CDR2 YNNKEL (reference sequence). The germline V and J ends were trimmed by 1 base and 4 bases, with 13 bases remaining between them. The CDR3 totals 15 residues. The chain's CDR3 is CASSQATVGGYGYTF. DNA of the CDR3: TGTGCCAGCAGCCAAGCAACAGTTGGGGGCTATGGCTACACCTTC.

The chain recombines TRBV27 with TRBJ1-1; D not resolved. Trimming took 2 bases from V and 3 from J, leaving 10 bases between them. The CDR3 has 14 residues. Germline loops: CDR1 MNHEY, CDR2 SMNVEV (reference sequence). The CDR3 region has the DNA TGTGCCAGCAGTTTACAAAGGGCGTACACTGAAGCTTTCTTT. Translation: CASSLQRAYTEAFF.

This clonotype has at least ten counts. The rearrangement joins TRBV5-4 to TRBJ2-2, with 9 bases lining up with TRBD1. The germline V gene encodes CDR1 SGHNT and CDR2 YYREEE (reference sequence). The CDR3 runs to 15 residues. Trimming cost V 1 base and J 5 bases; bases outside gene matches: 3. As DNA, the CDR3 is TGTGCCAGCAGCTTGAGACAGGGGGTTACCGGGGAGCTGTTTTTT. Its protein is CASSLRQGVTGELFF.

This chain uses TRBV4-3 with TRBJ2-1; D perhaps matches TRBD2 (7 bases). This CDR3 contains 16 residues. Trimming stripped 3 bases from V and 5 bases from J, with 17 bases between. Looked up from germline, CDR1 is LGHNA and CDR2 is YSLEER. CDR3 bases: TGCGCCAGCAGCCAGGATCTTGGGGGGGCTGACAATGAGCAGTTCTTC. The encoded protein is CASSQDLGGADNEQFF.